This T cell receptor (beta chain) was sequenced during a study of cytomegalovirus exposure and HLA in healthy donors. Study-wide findings and caveats: Indistinguishability led to the exclusion of some V segments, TRBV6-2 and TRBV6-3 included. Presence/absence analysis assumed near-uniform sequencing depth across donors. As immune exposure information, only CMV serostatus was available. The authors later linked a missense DCLRE1C variant to TCR beta V- and J-gene trimming.

Germline V gives CDR1 SNHLY, CDR2 FYNNEI. V lost 8 bases and J lost 6; bases outside the gene matches: 4. This CDR3 is 12 amino acids long. In regard to this clone: Its antigen is unidentified.

In the PCR, 60 Vbeta and 13 Jbeta primers were used. Measured with immunoSEQ multiplex PCR; TCRdb has only the in-frame clones, and not every one. Seen here are 120,000 or so clones, 8% to 11% observed once, and the top ten hold about 4.6%. The clonotype comes from a woman aged 18 to 35 in good health and CMV-seropositive. The rearrangement joins TRBV2 to TRBJ2-3; 8 bases are a match to TRBD2. Sequenced sample: PBMCs. CDR3 sequence (DNA): TGTGCCAGCCGCCCGGGGGGGGATACGCAGTATTTT. Its translation is CASRPGGDTQYF.